This T cell receptor beta chain was recovered during a study of response to subunit inactivated influenza vaccine. This clonotype was seen a handful of times. No antigen is known for it. From the RT-PCR reads, TCRdb called clonotypes with MiXCR, one entry per CDR3 protein. The sample contains approximately 520,000 distinct CDR3 sequences, approximately 16% of which appear only once. The study's findings and limits: Each seasonal influenza vaccination, the authors suggested, recruits few new T cells.

The receptor was isolated from a man aged 45-69 years who received an inactivated influenza vaccine. The input for sequencing was CD4+ T cells sorted from PBMCs, taken around 25 months after vaccination.

CDR3 residues: CSVQGDPGGTDTQYF. CDR3 nucleotide sequence: TGCAGCGTTCAAGGGGACCCCGGGGGCACAGATACGCAGTATTTT. The V gene is TRBV29-1, the J gene TRBJ2-3, with D perhaps being TRBD1 or TRBD2 (5 bases each). In germline, CDR1 is SQVTM, CDR2 ANQGSEA. The length of the CDR3 is 15 residues. V shed 5 bases and J shed 1 base, with 16 bases lying between them.